Listed below are T cell receptor beta chains from one sample, sequenced in a study of T cell repertoires in cytomegalovirus infection. TCRdb passed the reads through MiXCR, listing each CDR3 protein once. The sample includes some 600,000 distinct CDR3 sequences, more than 20% of them seen just once. The sequenced sample consisted of CD8+ T cells from PBMCs. These receptor sequences come from a human donor in good health (CMV status not recorded). Some clones in this sample may be carry-over from other donors' samples. Both conserved end residues are part of each CDR3. D genes are given only for firm matches. The listing skips clone size in some rows; elsewhere it reads once, few, many or a size class.

length | size | J | V | D | DNA | CDR3
11 | few | TRBJ1-2 | TRBV6-2/TRBV6-3 | NA | TGTGCCAGCAGTTACACCTATGGCTACACCTTC | CASSYTYGYTF
16 | few | TRBJ2-1 | TRBV4-2 | TRBD2 | TGTGCCAGCAGCCAAGAGCTCGCGGGGGGGGCGAATGAGCAGTTCTTC | CASSQELAGGANEQFF
15 | many | TRBJ2-1 | TRBV7-9 | TRBD2 | TGTGCCAGCAGCTTGGGAGGGGAGCCCTACAATGAGCAGTTCTTC | CASSLGGEPYNEQFF
14 | few | TRBJ1-6 | TRBV20-1 | TRBD1 | TGCAGTGCTAGAGTCACAGGGGGCAATTCACCCCTCCACTTT | CSARVTGGNSPLHF
17 | NA | TRBJ1-2 | TRBV7-2 | NA | TGTGCCAGCAGCTTAGACCACCTTCAGGGTCTTAGCTATGGCTACACCTTC | CASSLDHLQGLSYGYTF
14 | NA | TRBJ2-2 | TRBV29-1 | NA | TGCAGCGGGGGGACTTCACTGAACACCGGGGAGCTGTTTTTT | CSGGTSLNTGELFF
12 | few | TRBJ1-2 | TRBV10-2 | NA | TGCGCCAGCAGTGAGGTCATCTATGGCTACACCTTC | CASSEVIYGYTF
14 | few | TRBJ1-1 | TRBV12-3/TRBV12-4 | TRBD1 | TGTGCCAGCAGCGGGGGACAGACGAACACTGAAGCTTTCTTT | CASSGGQTNTEAFF
17 | NA | TRBJ1-4 | TRBV27 | NA | TGTGCCAGCAGTCACAGATCGAGGGGGGAGGTTAATGAAAAACTGTTTTTT | CASSHRSRGEVNEKLFF
17 | NA | TRBJ2-1 | TRBV13 | TRBD2 | TGTGCCAGCAGCTTCCCGGGACTAGCGGGGGGTGCCAATGAGCAGTTCTTC | CASSFPGLAGGANEQFF
11 | few | TRBJ2-4 | TRBV28 | NA | TGTGCCAGCAGCCGCGGGTACCAAGAGTACTTC | CASSRGYQEYF
12 | NA | TRBJ1-2 | TRBV28 | NA | TGTGCCAGCTATGATTATAACTATGGCTACACCTTC | CASYDYNYGYTF
15 | NA | TRBJ2-1 | TRBV20-1 | NA | TGCAGTGCTAGAGTCGGGCCCAGAAGTTACAATGAGCAGTTCTTC | CSARVGPRSYNEQFF
14 | few | TRBJ1-1 | TRBV4-1 | TRBD1 | TGCGCCAGCAGCCAAACAGGGGCTACCACTGAAGCTTTCTTT | CASSQTGATTEAFF
17 | many | TRBJ1-1 | TRBV7-9 | NA | TGTGCCAGCAGCTTAGCGAGCAGTTGGGTCGCCGTTACTGAAGCTTTCTTT | CASSLASSWVAVTEAFF
15 | NA | TRBJ2-7 | TRBV18 | NA | TGTGCCAGCTCACACCCAGACGACCCCATGGACGAGCAGTACTTC | CASSHPDDPMDEQYF